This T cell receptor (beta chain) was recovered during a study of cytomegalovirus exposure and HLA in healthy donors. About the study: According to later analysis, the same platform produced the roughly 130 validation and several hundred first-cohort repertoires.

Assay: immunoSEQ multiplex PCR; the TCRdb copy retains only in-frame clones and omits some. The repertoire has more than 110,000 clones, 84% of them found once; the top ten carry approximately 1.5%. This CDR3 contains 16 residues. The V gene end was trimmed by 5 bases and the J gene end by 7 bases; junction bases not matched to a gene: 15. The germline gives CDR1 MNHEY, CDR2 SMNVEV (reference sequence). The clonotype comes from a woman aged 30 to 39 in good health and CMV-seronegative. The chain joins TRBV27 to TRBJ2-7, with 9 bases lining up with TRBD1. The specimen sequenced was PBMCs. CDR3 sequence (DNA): TGTGCCAGCAGTCCAAGAAGGGGGACAGGGTTTCTAGAGCAGTACTTC. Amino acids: CASSPRRGTGFLEQYF.